Here is one T cell receptor beta chain with its context. An end of the junction does not agree with germline; a read error may underlie this. The germline V gene has CDR1 SGDLS and CDR2 YYNGEE. This CDR3 has 15 amino acids. This sample stems from a study of blood T cell repertoires in COVID-19. The wider study: COVID-19 samples, acute and convalescent, were from the United States, Italy and Spain. T cells, B-cell-depleted T cells, or PBMCs provided the cDNA or gDNA that served as material.

Authors' data handling: For nucleated cells, counts were estimated from reference gene primer amplification. Produced via immunoSEQ multiplex PCR; TCRdb's table is partial and in-frame only. D and trimming were read from the DNA, whereas the V and J calls and clone size are those reported in that table. The profile covers over 120,000 clones, with approximately 87% appearing a single time and about 40% taken by the ten largest. Sequencing used peripheral blood. The chain carries TRBV9 and TRBJ2-3, with 10 bases matching TRBD2. The TCR sequence derives from a human donor in a cohort sampled during active COVID-19. CDR3 region: CASTVSGGAADTQYF. CDR3 coding DNA: TGTGCCAGCACCGTAAGCGGGGGGGCGGCAGATACGCAGTATTTT.